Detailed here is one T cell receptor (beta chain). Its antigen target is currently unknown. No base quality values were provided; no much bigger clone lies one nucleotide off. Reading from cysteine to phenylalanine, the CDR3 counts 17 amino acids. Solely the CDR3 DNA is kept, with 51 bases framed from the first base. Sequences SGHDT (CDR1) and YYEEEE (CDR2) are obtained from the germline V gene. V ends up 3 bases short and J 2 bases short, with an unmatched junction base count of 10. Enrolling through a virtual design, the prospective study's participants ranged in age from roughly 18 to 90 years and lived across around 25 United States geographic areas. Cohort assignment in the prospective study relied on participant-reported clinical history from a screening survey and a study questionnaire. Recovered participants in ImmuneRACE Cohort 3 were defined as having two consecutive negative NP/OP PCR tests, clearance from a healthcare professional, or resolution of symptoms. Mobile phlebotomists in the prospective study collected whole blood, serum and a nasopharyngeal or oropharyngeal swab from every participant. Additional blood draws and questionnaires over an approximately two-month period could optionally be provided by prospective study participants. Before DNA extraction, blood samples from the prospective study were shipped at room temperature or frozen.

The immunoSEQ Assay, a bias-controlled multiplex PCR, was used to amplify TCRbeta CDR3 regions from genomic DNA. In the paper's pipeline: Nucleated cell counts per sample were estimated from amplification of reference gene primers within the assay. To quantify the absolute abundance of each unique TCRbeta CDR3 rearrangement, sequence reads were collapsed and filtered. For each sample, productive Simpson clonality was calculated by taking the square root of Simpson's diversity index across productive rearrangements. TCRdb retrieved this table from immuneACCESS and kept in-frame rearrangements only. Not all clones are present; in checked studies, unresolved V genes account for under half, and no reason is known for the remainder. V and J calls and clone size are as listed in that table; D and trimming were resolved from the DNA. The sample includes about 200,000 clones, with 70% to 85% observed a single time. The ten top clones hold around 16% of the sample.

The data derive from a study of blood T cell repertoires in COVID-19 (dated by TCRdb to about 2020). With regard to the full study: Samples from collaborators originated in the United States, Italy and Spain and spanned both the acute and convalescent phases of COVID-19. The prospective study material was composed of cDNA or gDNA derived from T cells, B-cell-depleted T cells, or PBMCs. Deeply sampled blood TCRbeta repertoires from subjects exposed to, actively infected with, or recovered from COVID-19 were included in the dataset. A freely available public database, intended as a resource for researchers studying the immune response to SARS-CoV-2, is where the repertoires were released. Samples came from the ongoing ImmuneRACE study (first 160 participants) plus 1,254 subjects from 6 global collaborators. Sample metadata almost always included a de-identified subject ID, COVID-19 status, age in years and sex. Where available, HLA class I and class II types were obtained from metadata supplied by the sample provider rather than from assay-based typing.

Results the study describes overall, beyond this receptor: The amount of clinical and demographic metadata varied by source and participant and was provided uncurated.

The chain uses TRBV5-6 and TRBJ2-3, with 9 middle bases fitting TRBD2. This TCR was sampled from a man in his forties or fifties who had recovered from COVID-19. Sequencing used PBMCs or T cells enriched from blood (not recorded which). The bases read TGTGCCAGCAGCTCCTTGACAGGGACTAGCTACACAGATACGCAGTATTTT. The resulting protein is CASSSLTGTSYTDTQYF.